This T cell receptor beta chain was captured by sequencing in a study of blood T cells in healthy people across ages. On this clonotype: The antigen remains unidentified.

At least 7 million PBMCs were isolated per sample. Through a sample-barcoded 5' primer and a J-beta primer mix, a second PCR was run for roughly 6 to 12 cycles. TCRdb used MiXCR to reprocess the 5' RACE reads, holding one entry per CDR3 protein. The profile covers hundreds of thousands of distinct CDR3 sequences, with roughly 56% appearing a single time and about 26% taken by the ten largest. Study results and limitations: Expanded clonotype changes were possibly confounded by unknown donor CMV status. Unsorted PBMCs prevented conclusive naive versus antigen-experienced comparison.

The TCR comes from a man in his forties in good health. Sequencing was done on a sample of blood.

This CDR3 is CASSQVASDSYEQYF. The CDR3 DNA reads as TGTGCCAGCAGCCAAGTTGCCTCCGACTCCTACGAGCAGTACTTC. The chain is built from TRBV4-2 and TRBJ2-7; no firm D call. The CDR3 contains 15 residues. Per the germline V gene, CDR1 is LGHNA and CDR2 is YNFKEQ. The V and J ends lost 1 base and 0 bases respectively, with 10 bases between them.